This passage covers 3 T cell receptor beta chains from one sample sequenced in a study of cytomegalovirus exposure and HLA in healthy donors. Both 60 Vbeta primers and 13 Jbeta primers went into the PCR. Clones were read by immunoSEQ multiplex PCR, and TCRdb kept only the in-frame ones, dropping some. This sample has under 150,000 clones; around 78% occur once, and the top ten carry roughly 6.2%. Sample: PBMCs. The receptors were sampled from a woman aged 40-49 years in good health and CMV-seropositive.

The V call is TRBV30, the J call TRBJ2-5; D is unresolved. The CDR3 has 14 residues. Trimming left V 1 base short and J 1 base short, with 10 bases between. Germline V CDR1 and CDR2: GTSNPN, SVGIG (reference sequence). The CDR3 is CAWSASHFQETQYF. The CDR3 DNA is TGTGCCTGGAGTGCGTCGCACTTCCAAGAGACCCAGTACTTC.

This chain joins TRBV11-2 and TRBJ2-7, with D unclear. Germline assignment: CDR1 SGHAT and CDR2 FQNNGV. There are 12 residues in the CDR3. V lost 5 bases and J lost 0, with 5 bases in between. CDR3 region: CASSHYSYEQYF. The DNA for the CDR3 is TGTGCCAGCAGCCACTACTCCTACGAGCAGTACTTC.

This clone occurred a few times. The chain employs TRBV7-9 and TRBJ2-3; D may be TRBD1 (5 bases). Germline CDR1 SEHNR, CDR2 FQNEAQ (reference sequence). V lost 2 bases, J lost 10 bases, and 16 bases lay in between. The CDR3 runs to 14 residues. The CDR3 protein is CASSLQGLDDPQYF. As DNA, the CDR3 is TGTGCCAGCAGCTTACAGGGCCTCGACGATCCGCAGTATTTT.